This T cell receptor (beta chain) was recorded in a study of shared clonotypes between healthy human individuals. About this clone itself: The antigen is not known.

After removal of 0 bases from V and 3 bases from J, the junction contained 16 bases not matched to a gene. The CDR3 totals 20 residues. Germline V CDR1 and CDR2: SGHVS, FQNEAQ. Overall study findings and caveats: It was expected that sequencing depth would affect clonotype sharing among donors.

Several immunoSEQ 96-well plates shared each subset's DNA, each plate a replicate. Libraries were prepared by immunoSEQ multiplex PCR; TCRdb keeps only in-frame clonotypes and omits some of them. The sample shows roughly 500,000 clones, 70% to 80% of them seen only once. Source material: PBMCs. This receptor was identified in a woman aged 40 to 50 in good health. Some clones in this sample may be carry-over from other donors' samples. The J gene is TRBJ2-5, the V gene TRBV7-8, with 10 bases fitting TRBD2. CDR3 nucleotide sequence: TGTGCCAGCAGCTTAGCGAATGGAGCGGGAGGGCCGTTTAGGGAAGAGACCCAGTACTTC. It yields the protein CASSLANGAGGPFREETQYF.